The TCR beta chain described here comes from a study of shared clonotypes between healthy human individuals (dated by TCRdb to about 2020). Study-level background: The cohort comprised two women and three men aged 18 to 49 years. Per donor, three plates each were used for CD4 naive and CD4 memory, two for CD8 naive, and one for CD8 memory. To estimate repertoire size and how much clonotypes are shared between individuals, the study performed deep sequencing of blood TCR repertoires from a few healthy adults. To increase sequencing depth and limit assay-specific biases, different laboratories used diverse techniques to prepare libraries and sequence TCR repertoires. Between about 0.8 and 9 billion PBMCs per donor were obtained by leukapheresis. What the authors observed across the whole study: Sampling was restricted to blood, and TCR repertoires in tissues likely differ from the TCR repertoires found in blood. Compared with non-shared clonotypes, the clonotypes found in all four sorted-subset donors had higher generation probabilities. The genetic and exposure-history diversity represented was limited by the small number of donors. About 5% of naive CD4, 3% to 3.5% of naive CD8, roughly 2.5% of memory CD4, and approximately 0.39% of memory CD8 clonotypes were shared across a few donors. Naive subsets generally had larger estimated clonotype richness than memory subsets did. Based on pairwise subsampling, the degree of clonotype sharing among donors was expected to be affected by sequencing depth. Rarefaction of sorted-subset datasets indicated incomplete sequencing despite the large sequencing depth.

Healthy HIV-negative adults with no recently reported acute infections or vaccinations were included as donors. Every donor was a Caucasian adult living in Nashville, Tennessee, USA. CD4+ T cells were enriched by magnetic negative selection; naive cells were then positively selected on CD45RA, and the negative fraction formed the memory subset. After blood collection by leukapheresis, PBMCs were isolated using Ficoll-Histopaque density gradient centrifugation and then cryopreserved in the vapor phase of liquid nitrogen. Analytical flow cytometry was used to check the purity and quantity of every magnetically sorted T cell population. Each sorted fraction had its genomic DNA isolated and then quantified by UV absorbance on a Nanodrop 2000c. V gives up 4 bases and J gives up 0 bases, and the segment between their germline ends measures 9 bases. The germline V gene provides CDR1 SQVTM and CDR2 ANQGSEA. Spanning cysteine to phenylalanine, the CDR3 consists of 14 amino acids. Just CDR3 DNA is preserved here, 42 bases in frame from base 1.

Using the deep immunoSEQ assay, TCR CDR3 regions were amplified from genomic DNA by multiplex PCR. Extracted genomic DNA from each cell subset was spread evenly across all wells of several immunoSEQ 96-well plates, with each plate serving as a replicate. For sorted subsets, about 200 ng genomic DNA, equal to 30,000 to 35,000 T cell genomes, was loaded into each replicate PCR. Purified libraries were quantified with a Qubit 3.0 fluorometer, sized on a Bioanalyzer 2100, and re-quantified with the KAPA Library Quantification kit. Every immunoSEQ 96-well plate was sequenced on a dedicated single-read 150-cycle Illumina NextSeq 550 flow cell. In the authors' own workflow: Because the immunoSEQ output held only junctional sequences and lacked quality scores, the filtering could not match the filtering applied to full-length reads. To assign V/J genes and CDR3, sequences were annotated against IMGT germline references using PyIR, a Python wrapper for IgBLAST v1.9. Reads with weak V/J assignments (E-value above 1e-6), missing CDR3, stop codons, out-of-frame junctions, or ambiguous translated residues were removed. V3J clonotypes were defined as sequences sharing an identical inferred V gene, J gene, and CDR3 amino acid sequence. The percentage overlap between two repertoires was calculated by dividing the number of shared unique clonotypes by the size of the smaller repertoire. RTK rarefaction, the Chao1 estimator, and Recon v2.1 estimates of unobserved clonotypes were used to assess repertoire richness. OLGA was used to compute generation probabilities for all TCRbeta clonotypes that the gDNA method yielded from a handful of donors. TCRdb retrieved this table from immuneACCESS and kept in-frame rearrangements only. Not all clones are present; in checked studies, unresolved V genes account for under half, and no reason is known for the remainder. The DNA was the basis for D and trimming; V, J and clone size are from that table. The sample table shows 500,000 or so clones, and about 96% are seen once. The top ten constitute around 0.066% of the sample.

Regarding this clone: The antigen it recognizes is unknown. Base qualities are missing; no much larger clone stands one base away.

The sequence derives from a woman aged 30 to 39 in good health. The sequencing input was naive CD4+ T cells sorted from blood. Taken with the paper, the label for cell subset or site translates to: CD45RA+ positively selected. This receptor chain uses TRBV29-1 and TRBJ2-2, and the D gene may be TRBD1, 5 bases matching. DNA sequence: TGCAGCGTTGGAAGGACAACGAACACCGGGGAGCTGTTTTTT. Its translation reads: CSVGRTTNTGELFF.